Presented here are 20 T cell receptor beta chains from one specimen sequenced in a study of T cell responses to AZD1222 COVID-19 vaccine. Sequenced by immunoSEQ multiplex PCR; TCRdb stores in-frame clones only, minus some. The profile shows about 77,000 clones, more than 90% of them singletons. Sequencing was performed on peripheral blood, taken 28 days after the second AZD1222 dose. The origin of the receptors is an adult who received the AZD1222 COVID-19 vaccine.

The V gene is TRBV15, the J gene TRBJ2-3, with D possibly being TRBD2 (6 bases). The CDR3 length is 14 residues. Germline CDR1 reads LNHNV; CDR2 reads YYDKDF (reference sequence). V shed 3 bases and J shed 0 bases, with 7 bases lying between them. The CDR3 sequence: CATSRGTSTDTQYF. CDR3 coding DNA: TGTGCCACCAGCAGGGGGACTAGCACAGATACGCAGTATTTT.

Written as DNA, the CDR3 is TGTGCCACCAGCAGTCCCGGGAGGAACACTGAAGCTTTCTTT. Amino acids: CATSSPGRNTEAFF. The rearrangement uses TRBV15 and TRBJ1-1; D unclear. Trimming removed 3 bases from V and 1 base from J, with 9 bases in between. This CDR3 has 14 residues. Germline V gives CDR1 LNHNV, CDR2 YYDKDF (reference sequence). The full variable domain, rest sourced from reference TRBV15 and TRBJ1-1, is DAMVIQNPRYQVTQFGKPVTLSCSQTLNHNVMYWYQQKSSQAPKLLFHYYDKDFNNEADTPDNFQSRRPNTSFCFLDIRSPGLGDTAMYLCATSSPGRNTEAFFGQGTRLTVV.

The genes are TRBV11-2 and TRBJ1-4; 8 bases map to TRBD1. The V and J ends lost 5 bases and 4 bases, in that order; junction bases with no gene match: 9. The V gene's germline CDR1 is SGHAT and CDR2 FQNNGV. The CDR3 is 16 amino acids. The CDR3 reads CASSHFPGGINEKLFF. CDR3 in DNA: TGTGCCAGCAGCCACTTCCCAGGGGGCATTAATGAAAAACTGTTTTTT.

This rearrangement joins TRBV5-6 to TRBJ2-7; the D gene is possibly TRBD1 (6 bases). Per the germline V gene, CDR1 is SGHDT and CDR2 is YYEEEE. Trimming pared 2 bases from V and 2 bases from J, leaving 14 bases between. This CDR3 region has 15 residues. CDR3 sequence (DNA): TGTGCCAGCAGCTTTTCGATCAGGGGCCCCTACGAGCAGTACTTC. This gives the protein CASSFSIRGPYEQYF.

V is TRBV28 and J is TRBJ2-3, with a weak D call TRBD2 (5 bases). The CDR3 spans 12 residues. V was shortened by 11 bases and J by 12 bases, with 21 bases between the two germline ends. Germline lookup yields CDR1 MDHEN and CDR2 SYDVKM. CDR3 in amino acids: CAGGNFPLPQYF. The CDR3 region has the DNA TGTGCCGGAGGAAACTTTCCCCTCCCACAGTATTTT.

V usage is TRBV6-5 and J usage is TRBJ1-2, with D possibly being TRBD1 (6 bases). CDR1 and CDR2 (germline): MNHEY, SVGAGI. V shed 6 bases and J shed 4 bases, with 12 bases lying between them. This CDR3 is 13 amino acids long. The chain's CDR3 is CASSYRESYGYTF. The CDR3 region has the DNA TGTGCCAGCAGCTACAGGGAAAGCTATGGCTACACCTTC.

The chain links TRBV19 to TRBJ1-2; D is unresolved. Trimming shortened V by 6 bases and J by 6 bases, and 14 bases separated the two germline ends. The CDR3 contains 13 residues. Germline V lookup: CDR1 LNHDA, CDR2 SQIVND (reference sequence). CDR3 in amino acids: CASSIPGRDGYTF. The CDR3 DNA is TGTGCCAGTAGCATACCCGGTCGGGATGGCTACACCTTC.

The chain links TRBV3-1 (or the pseudogene TRBV3-2) to TRBJ1-4; TRBD1 matches 9 bases. The CDR3 totals 16 residues. Unmatched junction bases numbered 7, after V lost 3 bases and J lost 5 bases. Germline CDR1 reads LGHDT; CDR2 reads YNNKEL (reference sequence). For the CDR3, the DNA is TGTGCCAGCAGCCACTCCATGACAGGGGGGAATGAAAAACTGTTTTTT. This gives the protein CASSHSMTGGNEKLFF.

The rearrangement joins TRBV19 to TRBJ2-1, with 9 bases identical to TRBD2. This CDR3 comprises 15 residues. The V segment lost 6 bases and the J segment 10 bases; nucleotides outside the gene matches: 13. Germline assignment: CDR1 LNHDA and CDR2 SQIVND (reference sequence). The CDR3 region is CASSPLLAGVGEQFF. The CDR3, as DNA: TGTGCCAGTAGCCCCCTCTTAGCGGGAGTAGGGGAGCAGTTCTTC. The full variable domain, completed using reference TRBV19 and TRBJ2-1, is DGGITQSPKYLFRKEGQNVTLSCEQNLNHDAMYWYRQDPGQGLRLIYYSQIVNDFQKGDIAEGYSVSREKKESFPLTVTSAQKNPTAFYLCASSPLLAGVGEQFFGPGTRLTVL.

The chain combines TRBV11-2 with TRBJ2-1, with D tentatively TRBD2 (5 bases). Trimming took off 5 bases at V and 0 bases at J, with 17 bases between the two ends. The CDR3 extends over 17 amino acids. Germline assignment: CDR1 SGHAT and CDR2 FQNNGV. This chain's CDR3 is CASSPKELESSYNEQFF. The DNA of the CDR3 is TGTGCCAGCAGCCCCAAGGAACTAGAGAGCTCCTACAATGAGCAGTTCTTC.

The chain uses TRBV7-2 and TRBJ2-3; TRBD2 is a possible D gene (6 bases). The germline V and J ends were trimmed by 4 bases and 0 bases, with 8 bases remaining between them. Germline V gene data show CDR1 as SGHTA and CDR2 as FQGNSA. This CDR3 is 14 amino acids long. CDR3 protein: CASSWRDSTDTQYF. Here the CDR3 DNA reads TGTGCCAGCAGCTGGAGGGACAGCACAGATACGCAGTATTTT.

This clone came up once. The chain recombines TRBV6-5 with TRBJ1-6; 7 bases align to TRBD1. CDR1 is MNHEY, CDR2 SVGAGI, per germline. V shed 6 bases and J 10 bases; nucleotides not matched to a gene: 6. The CDR3 sequence is 13 residues long. CDR3 residues: CASRRQGESPLHF. In DNA form, the CDR3 reads TGTGCCAGCAGGAGACAGGGTGAATCACCCCTCCACTTT.

The chain links TRBV6-2 or TRBV6-3 to TRBJ1-2, with no clear D. CDR1 is MNHEY, CDR2 SVGEGT, per germline. Between the trimmed V and J ends, which lost 0 bases and 1 base, there was a span of 9 bases. CDR3 length: 15 amino acids. The CDR3 bases are TGTGCCAGCAGTTACTCGACGGCTTTTAACTATGGCTACACCTTC. Translation gives CASSYSTAFNYGYTF.

V and J are TRBV7-9 and TRBJ2-1; D gene unclear. Trimming shortened V by 3 bases and J by 7 bases, and 7 bases separated the two germline ends. This CDR3 is 12 amino acids long. Germline V CDR1 and CDR2: SEHNR, FQNEAQ (reference sequence). CDR3 in DNA: TGTGCCAGCAGCTTCCGGATAAATGAGCAGTTCTTC. Translated, it gives CASSFRINEQFF.

This rearrangement joins TRBV30 to TRBJ1-2; TRBD1 is a possible D gene (5 bases). The CDR3 runs to 14 residues. Germline loops: CDR1 GTSNPN, CDR2 SVGIG (reference sequence). V lost 0 bases and J lost 3, with 11 bases in between. The CDR3 nucleotides are TGTGCCTGGAGTGTACCAGGGCCTGACTATGGCTACACCTTC. Amino acids: CAWSVPGPDYGYTF.

This chain links TRBV23-1 with TRBJ1-2; D unresolved. TRBV23-1 is annotated as an ORF whose role is uncertain. Between the trimmed V and J ends, which lost 10 bases and 2 bases, there was a span of 17 bases. This CDR3 comprises 14 residues. The CDR3 bases are TGCGCCACCAAATTCGGAACCCAAAACTATGGCTACACCTTC. Protein product: CATKFGTQNYGYTF.

The chain couples TRBV7-3 to TRBJ2-6; a possible D gene is TRBD1 (6 bases). CDR3 length: 15 residues. Germline-derived CDR1 and CDR2 are SGHTA and FQGTGA. V was cut by 5 bases and J by 2 bases, with 10 bases left in between. The CDR3 loop reads CASSVQGTGANVLTF. The DNA of the CDR3 is TGTGCCAGCAGCGTACAGGGTACTGGGGCCAACGTCCTGACTTTC.

The CDR3 sequence: CASTSGSGGYEQYF. Here the CDR3 DNA reads TGTGCCAGCACCTCAGGGAGCGGCGGCTACGAGCAGTACTTC. This chain connects TRBV9 to TRBJ2-7; D is perhaps TRBD1 or TRBD2 (5 bases each). This CDR3 spans 14 amino acids. Germline V gene lookup returns CDR1 SGDLS and CDR2 YYNGEE. The V end was cut by 6 bases, the J end by 3 bases, with 16 bases between. The full variable domain, its missing parts supplied by reference TRBV9 and TRBJ2-7, is DSGVTQTPKHLITATGQRVTLRCSPRSGDLSVYWYQQSLDQGLQFLIQYYNGEERAKGNILERFSAQQFPDLHSELNLSSLELGDSALYFCASTSGSGGYEQYFGPGTRLTVT.

This clone was found once. The V and J genes are TRBV30 and TRBJ2-2; no definite D call. Trimming cost V 2 bases and J 6 bases, with 16 bases left between them. CDR1 and CDR2 from the germline V gene are GTSNPN and SVGIG (reference sequence). The CDR3 covers 15 residues. As DNA, the CDR3 is TGTGCCTGGAGTCCCGGGCCCCGGATACCCGGGGAGCTGTTTTTT. It yields the protein CAWSPGPRIPGELFF.

The rearrangement links TRBV19 to TRBJ1-3; D unresolved. CDR3 length: 13 residues. Germline assignment: CDR1 LNHDA and CDR2 SQIVND (reference sequence). The germline V and J ends were trimmed by 6 bases and 2 bases, with 8 bases remaining between them. CDR3 protein: CASSGKAGNTIYF. CDR3 sequence (DNA): TGTGCCAGTAGCGGGAAAGCTGGAAACACCATATATTTT.